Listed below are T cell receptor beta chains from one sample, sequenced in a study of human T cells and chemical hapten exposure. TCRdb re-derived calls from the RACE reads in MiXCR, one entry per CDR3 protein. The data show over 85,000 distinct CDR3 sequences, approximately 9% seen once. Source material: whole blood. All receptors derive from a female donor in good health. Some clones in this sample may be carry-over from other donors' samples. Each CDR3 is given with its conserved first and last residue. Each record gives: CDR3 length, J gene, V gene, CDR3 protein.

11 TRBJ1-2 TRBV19 CASSDGYGYTF
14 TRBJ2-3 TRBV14 CASSVLAYADTQYF
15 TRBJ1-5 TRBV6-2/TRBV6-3 CASSYPSLSPQPQHF
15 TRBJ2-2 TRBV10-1 CASSDVQGNTGDLFF
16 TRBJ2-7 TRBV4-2 CASSQQAGTGDYEQYF
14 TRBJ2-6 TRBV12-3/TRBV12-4 CASSPGTGANVLTF
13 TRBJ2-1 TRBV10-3 CAISFAGTGEQFF
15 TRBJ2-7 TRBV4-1 CASSQVIGQGYEQYF
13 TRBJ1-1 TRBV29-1 CSVDKDRNTEAFF
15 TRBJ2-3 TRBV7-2 CASSLDRASTDTQYF
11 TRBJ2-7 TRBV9 CASSVGSEQYF
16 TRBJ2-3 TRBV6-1 CASSELRGPSTDTQYF
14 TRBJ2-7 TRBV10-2 CASRLEGPSYEQYF
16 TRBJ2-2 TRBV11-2 CASMRGGQGFTGELFF
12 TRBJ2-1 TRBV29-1 CSVEPGYNEQFF
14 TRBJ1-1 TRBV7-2 CASSLVGLNTEAFF
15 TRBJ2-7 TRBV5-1 CASSLYRATSYEQYF
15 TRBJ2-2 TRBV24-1 CATSDFDRVGGELFF
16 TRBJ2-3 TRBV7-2 CASSLSDRVVADTQYF
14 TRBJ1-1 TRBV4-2 CASSPPERDTEAFF
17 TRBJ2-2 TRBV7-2 CASSAPSGSSFGGELFF
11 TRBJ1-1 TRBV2 CASRETGEAFF
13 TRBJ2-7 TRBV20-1 CSAYPGGMGEQYF
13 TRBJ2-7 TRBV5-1 CASSRSGSGEQYF
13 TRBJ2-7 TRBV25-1 CASSGPLGREQYF
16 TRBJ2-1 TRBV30 CAWSPLGLATYNEQFF
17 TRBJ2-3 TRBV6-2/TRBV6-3 CASRAPWSAGVTDTQYF
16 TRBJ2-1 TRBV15 CATTLHGSGRAPEQFF
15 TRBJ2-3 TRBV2 CASSRLAGAQRAQYF
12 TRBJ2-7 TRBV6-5 CASSYYGGEQYF
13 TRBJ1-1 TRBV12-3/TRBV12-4 CASSLFGDTEAFF
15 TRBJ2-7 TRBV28 CASTTGGGGGYEQYF
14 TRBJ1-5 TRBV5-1 CASSLVVGAQPQHF
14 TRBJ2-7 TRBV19 CASSSEREAYEQYF
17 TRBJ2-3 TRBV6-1 CASSEAGLAGYADTQYF
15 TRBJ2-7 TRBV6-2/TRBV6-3 CASRHVASGSYEQYF
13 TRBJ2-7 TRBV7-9 CASRVDNSYEQYF
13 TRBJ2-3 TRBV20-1 CSASGKSTDTQYF
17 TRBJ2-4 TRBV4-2 CASSQDGGRSGKNIQYF
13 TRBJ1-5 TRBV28 CASSPFGDQPQHF
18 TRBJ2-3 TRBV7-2 CASSLGILAGGPKDTQYF
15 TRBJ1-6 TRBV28 CASSSPWRENSPLHF
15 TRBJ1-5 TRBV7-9 CASSQTGVPNQPQHF
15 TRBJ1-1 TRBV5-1 CASSLVLGRDTEAFF
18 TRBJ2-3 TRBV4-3 CASSLRLGAAGGPDTQYF
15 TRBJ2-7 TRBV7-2 CASSSGLAGEYEQYF
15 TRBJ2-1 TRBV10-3 CAISERTSTHNEQFF